The rows below give T cell receptor beta chains drawn from one sample of a study of blood T cell repertoires in COVID-19. Assay used: immunoSEQ multiplex PCR; TCRdb lists only in-frame clones, some missing. The sample contains about 68,000 clones, over 75% of which appear only once. Sequencing used peripheral blood. The receptors were sampled from a human donor in a cohort sampled during active COVID-19. The CDR3 runs from the conserved cysteine through the conserved F or W. Each record gives: clone size, V gene, D gene, J gene, CDR3 protein, CDR3 DNA. A D gene is named only where the DNA matches it firmly. Clone size is given for some rows only: seen once, a few or many times, or a class if the clone is expanded.

>NA|TRBV29-1|NA|TRBJ1-2
CSAPRWGRGGYTF
TGCAGCGCCCCCCGTTGGGGGAGGGGAGGCTACACCTTC
>NA|TRBV5-5|NA|TRBJ1-4
CASSSDRLNEKLFF
TGTGCCAGCAGCTCGGACAGACTTAATGAAAAACTGTTTTTT
>NA|TRBV5-4|NA|TRBJ2-2
CASSLSGLNTGELFF
TGTGCCAGCAGCTTGTCGGGTTTGAACACCGGGGAGCTGTTTTTT
>NA|TRBV7-2|TRBD1|TRBJ2-7
CASRDSGGREQYF
TGTGCCAGCAGAGATTCAGGGGGTCGGGAGCAGTACTTC
>NA|TRBV2|TRBD1|TRBJ1-6
CASFLDAGTDNSPLHF
TGTGCCAGCTTTCTGGACGCCGGGACAGATAATTCACCCCTCCACTTT
>NA|TRBV19|NA|TRBJ2-6
CASSILEGTGANVLTF
TGTGCCAGTAGTATACTGGAGGGGACCGGGGCCAACGTCCTGACTTTC
>once|TRBV20-1|TRBD2|TRBJ2-1
CSASRLAGGQFF
TGCAGTGCTAGTAGGCTAGCGGGGGGGCAGTTCTTC
>NA|TRBV2|NA|TRBJ2-2
CASRWTPNTGELFF
TGTGCCAGCAGGTGGACACCGAACACCGGGGAGCTGTTTTTT
>few|TRBV7-9|NA|TRBJ1-5
CASSSTGRHQPQHF
TGTGCCAGCAGCTCGACAGGCCGCCATCAGCCCCAGCATTTT
>NA|TRBV19|NA|TRBJ1-2
CASSTRSGQSYGYTF
TGTGCCAGTAGTACCCGTTCCGGACAGTCCTATGGCTACACCTTC
>NA|TRBV9|TRBD2|TRBJ2-1
CASSHNRGLASRNEQFF
TGTGCCAGCAGCCATAATAGGGGACTAGCAAGCCGCAATGAGCAGTTCTTC
>once|TRBV6-5|NA|TRBJ1-1
CASSIKNTEAFF
TGTGCCAGCTCTATCAAGAACACTGAAGCTTTCTTT
>once|TRBV7-2|TRBD1|TRBJ2-2
CASSRDRTDTGELFF
TGTGCCAGCAGTCGGGACAGAACCGACACCGGGGAGCTGTTTTTT
>NA|TRBV28|TRBD2|TRBJ2-7
CASSPIGGEGEQYF
TGTGCCAGCAGCCCGATCGGGGGGGAGGGCGAGCAGTACTTC
>NA|TRBV19|NA|TRBJ1-2
CASALTAYGYTF
TGTGCCAGTGCGTTGACAGCTTATGGCTACACCTTC
>NA|TRBV6-5|NA|TRBJ1-2
CASSNTRGGNYGYTF
TGTGCCAGCAGTAACACGCGGGGCGGGAACTATGGCTACACCTTC
>NA|TRBV9|TRBD2|TRBJ2-3
CASSVGAGGHTDTQYF
TGTGCCAGCAGCGTAGGGGCGGGGGGACACACAGATACGCAGTATTTT
>NA|TRBV6-5|NA|TRBJ1-3
CASSDRGGDTIYF
TGTGCCAGCAGCGACCGAGGAGGAGACACCATATATTTT
>NA|TRBV6-5|TRBD1|TRBJ2-5
CASSYSRGGGETQYF
TGTGCCAGCAGTTACTCGCGAGGGGGCGGAGAGACCCAGTACTTC
>NA|TRBV4-3|TRBD2|TRBJ2-2
CASSYALAGGNTGELFF
TGCGCCAGCAGCTACGCATTAGCGGGGGGGAACACCGGGGAGCTGTTTTTT
>NA|TRBV29-1|NA|TRBJ1-1
CSVENPTRRGTEAFF
TGCAGCGTTGAAAACCCTACTAGGAGGGGCACTGAAGCTTTCTTT
>NA|TRBV5-6|NA|TRBJ1-1
CASSPAGAGGTEAFF
TGTGCCAGCAGCCCGGCGGGGGCCGGGGGGACTGAAGCTTTCTTT
>NA|TRBV3-1/TRBV3-2|NA|TRBJ1-2
CASSSGLYGYTF
TGTGCCAGCAGCTCGGGACTCTATGGCTACACCTTC
>NA|TRBV3-1/TRBV3-2|NA|TRBJ2-7
CASSQGQIYEQYF
TGTGCCAGCAGCCAAGGGCAGATCTACGAGCAGTACTTC
>NA|TRBV19|NA|TRBJ1-2
CASRQGNYGYTF
TGTGCCAGTAGGCAGGGGAACTATGGCTACACCTTC
>NA|TRBV3-1/TRBV3-2|TRBD2|TRBJ2-5
CASSQDRLAGGRGETQYF
TGTGCCAGCAGCCAAGATCGGCTAGCGGGGGGCCGGGGAGAGACCCAGTACTTC
>NA|TRBV2|TRBD1|TRBJ1-2
CASRSAGGNYGYTF
TGTGCCAGCAGGTCTGCAGGGGGGAACTATGGCTACACCTTC
>NA|TRBV25-1|NA|TRBJ1-3
CASTGRDSSSGNTIYF
TGTGCCAGCACAGGACGGGATTCCAGCTCTGGAAACACCATATATTTT
>NA|TRBV6-6|NA|TRBJ1-1
CASRETVNTEAFF
TGTGCCAGCAGGGAGACAGTTAACACTGAAGCTTTCTTT
>NA|TRBV5-1|TRBD1|TRBJ2-3
CASSLGTGVWDTQYF
TGCGCCAGCAGCCTCGGGACAGGGGTTTGGGATACGCAGTATTTT
>NA|TRBV6-5|NA|TRBJ2-7
CASRPGASAGREQYF
TGTGCCAGCCGGCCCGGGGCTAGCGCTGGCCGCGAGCAGTACTTC
>NA|TRBV27|NA|TRBJ1-5
CASSWGGGHSNQPQHF
TGTGCCAGCAGTTGGGGGGGTGGACATAGCAATCAGCCCCAGCATTTT
>NA|TRBV7-9|NA|TRBJ2-7
CASSPGTRYEQYF
TGTGCCAGCAGCCCCGGGACACGCTACGAGCAGTACTTC
>NA|TRBV18|NA|TRBJ1-4
CASSRGSKNEKLFF
TGTGCCAGCTCAAGAGGCAGTAAGAATGAAAAACTGTTTTTT
>once|TRBV19|TRBD1|TRBJ2-5
CASSARQGRQETQYF
TGTGCCAGTAGTGCCCGACAGGGAAGACAAGAGACCCAGTACTTC
>NA|TRBV10-1|NA|TRBJ1-2
CASSEQGLGGYTF
TGCGCCAGCAGTGAGCAGGGGCTGGGAGGCTACACCTTC
>NA|TRBV6-6|NA|TRBJ2-2
CASQAVTIRGSGELFF
TGTGCCAGCCAAGCAGTAACCATAAGGGGGAGCGGGGAGCTGTTTTTT
>NA|TRBV27|NA|TRBJ1-2
CASSFRIQVSNYGYTF
TGTGCCAGCAGTTTCCGGATACAGGTTTCCAACTATGGCTACACCTTC
>NA|TRBV15|NA|TRBJ2-6
CAIGHSGANVLTF
TGTGCCATCGGACACTCGGGGGCCAACGTCCTGACTTTC
>NA|TRBV2|NA|TRBJ2-7
CASVGGSYEQYF
TGTGCCAGCGTGGGGGGCTCCTACGAGCAGTACTTC
>NA|TRBV6-2/TRBV6-3|NA|TRBJ1-2
CASSYMGGGYGYTF
TGTGCCAGCAGTTACATGGGGGGTGGCTATGGCTACACCTTC
>few|TRBV7-8|NA|TRBJ1-5
CASSRRGNQPQHF
TGTGCCAGCAGCCGGAGGGGCAATCAGCCCCAGCATTTT
>NA|TRBV7-2|TRBD1|TRBJ1-6
CASSRDRVYNSPLHF
TGTGCCAGCAGCCGGGACAGGGTGTACAATTCACCCCTCCACTTT
>NA|TRBV5-1|NA|TRBJ2-6
CASSPARAGANVLTF
TGCGCCAGCAGCCCAGCCAGGGCTGGGGCCAACGTCCTGACTTTC
>NA|TRBV9|NA|TRBJ2-7
CASSVGTGSAYEQYF
TGTGCCAGCAGCGTAGGAACGGGGTCCGCCTACGAGCAGTACTTC
>NA|TRBV4-2|NA|TRBJ2-5
CASSQDRGLDQETQYF
TGTGCCAGCAGCCAAGATCGAGGGCTCGACCAAGAGACCCAGTACTTC
>NA|TRBV5-1|NA|TRBJ1-2
CASSIDSVGYTF
TGCGCCAGCAGCATAGACTCGGTTGGCTACACCTTC
>NA|TRBV9|NA|TRBJ1-5
CASSVGEGERGQPQHF
TGTGCCAGCAGCGTAGGCGAGGGGGAACGGGGTCAGCCCCAGCATTTT
>NA|TRBV6-1|TRBD1|TRBJ2-7
CASSEATAGQDEQYF
TGTGCCAGCAGTGAAGCGACCGCCGGACAGGACGAGCAGTACTTC
>once|TRBV6-5|TRBD1|TRBJ2-1
CASRGTGQPNEQFF
TGTGCCAGCAGGGGGACAGGCCAACCCAATGAGCAGTTCTTC
>NA|TRBV27|TRBD2|TRBJ2-1
CASNLRGGRNEQFF
TGTGCCAGCAACCTCCGGGGGGGCCGTAATGAGCAGTTCTTC
>NA|TRBV5-6|NA|TRBJ1-4
CASSLQGTTNEKLFF
TGTGCCAGCAGCCTACAGGGTACAACTAATGAAAAACTGTTTTTT
>NA|TRBV19|NA|TRBJ2-1
CASSKGVSSYNEQFF
TGTGCCAGTAGCAAGGGGGTAAGCTCCTACAATGAGCAGTTCTTC
>few|TRBV27|NA|TRBJ2-2
CASTSDSLRNTGELFF
TGTGCCAGCACTTCGGACTCGTTGCGCAACACCGGGGAGCTGTTTTTT
>NA|TRBV5-1|NA|TRBJ2-3
CASSLVGASTDTQYF
TGCGCCAGCAGCTTGGTCGGTGCTAGCACAGATACGCAGTATTTT
>NA|TRBV29-1|TRBD2|TRBJ2-7
CSAQTSGGSHEQYF
TGCAGCGCCCAGACTAGCGGGGGTTCCCACGAGCAGTACTTC
>NA|TRBV3-1/TRBV3-2|TRBD1|TRBJ1-2
CASSQPGTGDGYTF
TGTGCCAGCAGCCAGCCCGGGACAGGGGATGGCTACACCTTC
>NA|TRBV24-1|TRBD2|TRBJ2-1
CATSGSGTSGGNEQFF
TGTGCCACCAGTGGCTCCGGGACTAGCGGGGGCAATGAGCAGTTCTTC
>NA|TRBV19|TRBD1|TRBJ2-7
CASVARDRAPYEQYF
TGTGCCAGCGTCGCCCGGGACAGAGCCCCCTACGAGCAGTACTTC
>NA|TRBV5-1|NA|TRBJ2-3
CASSLLTGTDTQYF
TGCGCCAGCAGCCTCCTTACAGGAACAGATACGCAGTATTTT